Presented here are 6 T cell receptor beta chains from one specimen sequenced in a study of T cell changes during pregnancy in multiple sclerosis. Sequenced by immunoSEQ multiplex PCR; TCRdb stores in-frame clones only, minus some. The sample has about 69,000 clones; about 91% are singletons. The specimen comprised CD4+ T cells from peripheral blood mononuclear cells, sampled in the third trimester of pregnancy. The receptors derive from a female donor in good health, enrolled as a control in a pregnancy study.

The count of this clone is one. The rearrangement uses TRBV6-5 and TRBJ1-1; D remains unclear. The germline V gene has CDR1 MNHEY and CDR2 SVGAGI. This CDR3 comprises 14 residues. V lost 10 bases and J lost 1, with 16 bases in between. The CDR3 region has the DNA TGTGCCACCGAAAAAGGAGGAAGGAACACTGAAGCTTTCTTT. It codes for CATEKGGRNTEAFF.

CDR3 residues: CAWSAMDRGLQPQHF. CDR3 DNA sequence: TGTGCCTGGAGTGCGATGGACAGGGGGCTTCAGCCCCAGCATTTT. The chain links TRBV30 to TRBJ1-5; 11 positions agree with TRBD1. Germline V gene data show CDR1 as GTSNPN and CDR2 as SVGIG (reference sequence). The CDR3 runs to 15 residues. V shed 1 base and J 6 bases; nucleotides not matched to a gene: 5. The full variable domain, its missing parts supplied by reference TRBV30 and TRBJ1-5, is SQTIHQWPATLVQPVGSPLSLECTVEGTSNPNLYWYRQAAGRGLQLLFYSVGIGQISSEVPQNLSASRPQDRQFILSSKKLLLSDSGFYLCAWSAMDRGLQPQHFGDGTRLSIL.

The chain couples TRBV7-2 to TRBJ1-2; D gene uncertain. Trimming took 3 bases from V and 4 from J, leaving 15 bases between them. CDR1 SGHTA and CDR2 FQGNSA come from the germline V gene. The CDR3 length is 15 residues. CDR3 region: CASSFSSVLTYGYTF. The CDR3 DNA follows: TGTGCCAGCAGCTTTTCTTCAGTGCTTACCTATGGCTACACCTTC.

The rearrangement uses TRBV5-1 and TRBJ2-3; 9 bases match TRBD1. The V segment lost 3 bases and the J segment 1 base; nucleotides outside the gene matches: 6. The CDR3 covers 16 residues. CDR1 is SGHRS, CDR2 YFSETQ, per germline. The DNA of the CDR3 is TGCGCCAGCAGCTCAAGTGGGGACAGGGGCACAGATACGCAGTATTTT. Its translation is CASSSSGDRGTDTQYF.

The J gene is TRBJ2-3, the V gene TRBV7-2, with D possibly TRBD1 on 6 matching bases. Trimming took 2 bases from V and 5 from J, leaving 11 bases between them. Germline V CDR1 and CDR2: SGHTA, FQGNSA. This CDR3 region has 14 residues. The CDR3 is CASSLPQGRDTQYF. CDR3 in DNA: TGTGCCAGCAGCTTACCCCAGGGGAGAGATACGCAGTATTTT. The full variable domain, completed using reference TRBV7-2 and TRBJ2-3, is GAGVSQSPSNKVTEKGKDVELRCDPISGHTALYWYRQSLGQGLEFLIYFQGNSAPDKSGLPSDRFSAERTGGSVSTLTIQRTQQEDSAVYLCASSLPQGRDTQYFGPGTRLTVL.

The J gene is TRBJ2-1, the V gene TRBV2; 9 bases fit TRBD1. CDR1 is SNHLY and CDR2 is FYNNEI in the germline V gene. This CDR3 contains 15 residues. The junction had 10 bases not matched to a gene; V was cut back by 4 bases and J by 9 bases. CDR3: CASSGAGQGLGEQFF. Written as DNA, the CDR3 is TGTGCCAGCAGTGGGGCGGGACAGGGCTTGGGTGAGCAGTTCTTC.